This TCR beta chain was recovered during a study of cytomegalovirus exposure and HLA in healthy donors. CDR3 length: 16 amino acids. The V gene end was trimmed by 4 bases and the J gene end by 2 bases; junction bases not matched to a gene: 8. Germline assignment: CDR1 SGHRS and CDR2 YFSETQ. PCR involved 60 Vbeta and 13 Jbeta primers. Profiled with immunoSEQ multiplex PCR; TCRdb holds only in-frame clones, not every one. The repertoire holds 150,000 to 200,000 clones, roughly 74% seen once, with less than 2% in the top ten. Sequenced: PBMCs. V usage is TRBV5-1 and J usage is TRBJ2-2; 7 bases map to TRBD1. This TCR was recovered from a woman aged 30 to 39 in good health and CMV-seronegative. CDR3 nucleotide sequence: TGCGCCAGCAGCGGCCCCGGGACAGATAACACCGGGGAGCTGTTTTTT. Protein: CASSGPGTDNTGELFF.